Sequencing of this T cell receptor beta chain was carried out in a study of T cells after posttransplantation cyclophosphamide. General study results and limits: Donor CD8+ memory clones often dominated recipient blood repertoires at later times. TRB overlap between skin or GI tissue T cells and blood was limited.

Sampled 1 year posttransplant, controls received myeloablative marrow transplants, methotrexate and a calcineurin inhibitor. Profiling relied on immunoSEQ multiplex PCR, and the TCRdb table lists in-frame clones only, not all of them. Counted here are roughly 20,000 clones, around 89% occurring once; the ten biggest clones make up 8.2%. In the case of this clone: The antigen is unknown.

The CDR3 extends over 13 amino acids. Germline CDR1 and CDR2: MNHNS and SASEGT. V lost 8 bases and J lost 6, with 13 bases in between. This chain connects TRBV6-1 to TRBJ1-4; D unresolved. This specimen consisted of PBMCs, obtained after an allogeneic stem cell transplant with a calcineurin inhibitor and methotrexate. This clonotype was obtained from a female patient in her fifties who received an allogeneic stem cell transplant from an unrelated donor, was CMV-positive, and had chronic GVHD only. Some T cells may have come from the graft donor. CDR3 region: CASEDKPYEKLFF. DNA of the CDR3: TGTGCCAGCGAAGACAAGCCGTATGAAAAACTGTTTTTT.